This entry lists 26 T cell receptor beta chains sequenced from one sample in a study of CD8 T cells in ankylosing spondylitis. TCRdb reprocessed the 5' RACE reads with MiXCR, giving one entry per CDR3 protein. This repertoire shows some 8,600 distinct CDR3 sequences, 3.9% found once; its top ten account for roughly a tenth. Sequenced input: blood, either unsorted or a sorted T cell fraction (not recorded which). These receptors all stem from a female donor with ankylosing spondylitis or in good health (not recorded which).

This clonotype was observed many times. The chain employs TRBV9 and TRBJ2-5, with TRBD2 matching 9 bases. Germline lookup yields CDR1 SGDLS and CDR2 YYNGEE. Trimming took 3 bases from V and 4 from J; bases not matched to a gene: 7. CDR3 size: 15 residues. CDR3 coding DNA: TGTGCCAGCAGCGGTTTAGCGGGGGAAGGAGAGACCCAGTACTTC. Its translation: CASSGLAGEGETQYF.

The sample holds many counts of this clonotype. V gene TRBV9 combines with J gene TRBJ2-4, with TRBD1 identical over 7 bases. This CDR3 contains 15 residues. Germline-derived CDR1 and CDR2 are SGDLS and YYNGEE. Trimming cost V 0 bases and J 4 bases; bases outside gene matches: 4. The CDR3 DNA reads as TGTGCCAGCAGCGTAGAAGGGGGCGGTAAAAACATTCAGTACTTC. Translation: CASSVEGGGKNIQYF.

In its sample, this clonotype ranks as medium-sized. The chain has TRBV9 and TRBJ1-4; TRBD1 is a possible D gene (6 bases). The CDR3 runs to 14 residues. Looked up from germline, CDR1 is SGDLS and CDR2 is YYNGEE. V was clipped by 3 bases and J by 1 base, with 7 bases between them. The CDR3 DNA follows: TGTGCCAGCAGCGAGACAGGAACTAATGAAAAACTGTTTTTT. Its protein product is CASSETGTNEKLFF.

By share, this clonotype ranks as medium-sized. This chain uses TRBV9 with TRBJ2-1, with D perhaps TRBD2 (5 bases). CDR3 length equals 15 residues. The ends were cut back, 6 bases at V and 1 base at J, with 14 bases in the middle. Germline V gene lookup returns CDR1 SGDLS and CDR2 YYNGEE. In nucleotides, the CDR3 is TGTGCCAGCACCATCGGCGGAGGTTCCTACAATGAGCAGTTCTTC. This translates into CASTIGGGSYNEQFF.

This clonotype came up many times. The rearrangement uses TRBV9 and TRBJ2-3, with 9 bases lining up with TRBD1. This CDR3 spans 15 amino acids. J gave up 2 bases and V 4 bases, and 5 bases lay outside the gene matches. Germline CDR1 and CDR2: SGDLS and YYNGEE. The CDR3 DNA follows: TGTGCCAGCAGCTCCCGACAGGGGGACACAGATACGCAGTATTTT. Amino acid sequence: CASSSRQGDTDTQYF.

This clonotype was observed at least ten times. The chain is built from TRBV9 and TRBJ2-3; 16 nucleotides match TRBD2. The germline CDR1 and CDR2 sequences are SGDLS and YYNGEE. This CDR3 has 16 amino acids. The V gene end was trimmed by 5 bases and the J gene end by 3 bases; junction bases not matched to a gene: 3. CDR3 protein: CASRGLAGGPTDTQYF. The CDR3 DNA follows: TGTGCCAGCAGGGGACTAGCGGGGGGGCCTACAGATACGCAGTATTTT.

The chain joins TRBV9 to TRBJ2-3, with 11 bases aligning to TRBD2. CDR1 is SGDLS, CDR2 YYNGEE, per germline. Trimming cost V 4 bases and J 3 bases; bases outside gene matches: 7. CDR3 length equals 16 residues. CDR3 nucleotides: TGTGCCAGCAGCTTCTCGACTAGCGGGGTAACAGATACGCAGTATTTT. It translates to CASSFSTSGVTDTQYF.

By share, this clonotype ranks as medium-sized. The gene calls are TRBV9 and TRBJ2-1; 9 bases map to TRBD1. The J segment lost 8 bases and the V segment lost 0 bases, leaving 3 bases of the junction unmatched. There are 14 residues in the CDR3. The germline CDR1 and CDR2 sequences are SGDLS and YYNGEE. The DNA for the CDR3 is TGTGCCAGCAGCGTAGCGGGACAGGGACATGAGCAGTTCTTC. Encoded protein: CASSVAGQGHEQFF. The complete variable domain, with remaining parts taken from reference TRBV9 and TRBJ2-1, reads DSGVTQTPKHLITATGQRVTLRCSPRSGDLSVYWYQQSLDQGLQFLIQYYNGEERAKGNILERFSAQQFPDLHSELNLSSLELGDSALYFCASSVAGQGHEQFFGPGTRLTVL.

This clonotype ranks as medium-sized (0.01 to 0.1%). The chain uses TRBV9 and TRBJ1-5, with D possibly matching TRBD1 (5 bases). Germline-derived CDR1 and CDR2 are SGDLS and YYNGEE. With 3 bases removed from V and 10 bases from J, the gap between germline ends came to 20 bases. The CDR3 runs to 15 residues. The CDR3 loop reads CASSGDGTQGVPQHF. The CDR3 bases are TGTGCCAGCAGCGGCGACGGGACTCAGGGAGTCCCCCAGCATTTT.

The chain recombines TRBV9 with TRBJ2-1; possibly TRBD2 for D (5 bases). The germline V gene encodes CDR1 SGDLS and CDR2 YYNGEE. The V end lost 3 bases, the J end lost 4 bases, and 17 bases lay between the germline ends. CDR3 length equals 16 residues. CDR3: CASSGAPGSTYNEQFF. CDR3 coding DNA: TGTGCCAGCAGCGGAGCCCCGGGGAGTACTTACAATGAGCAGTTCTTC. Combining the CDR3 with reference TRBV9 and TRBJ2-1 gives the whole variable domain DSGVTQTPKHLITATGQRVTLRCSPRSGDLSVYWYQQSLDQGLQFLIQYYNGEERAKGNILERFSAQQFPDLHSELNLSSLELGDSALYFCASSGAPGSTYNEQFFGPGTRLTVL.

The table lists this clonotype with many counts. The CDR3 bases are TGTGCCAGCAGCGTAGGCGGCATGGTGGGGTACGAGCAGTACTTC. Protein: CASSVGGMVGYEQYF. J is TRBJ2-7 and V is TRBV9, with no clear D. The CDR3 runs 15 residues. The V gene's germline CDR1 is SGDLS and CDR2 YYNGEE. Trimming pared 0 bases from V and 4 bases from J, leaving 14 bases between.

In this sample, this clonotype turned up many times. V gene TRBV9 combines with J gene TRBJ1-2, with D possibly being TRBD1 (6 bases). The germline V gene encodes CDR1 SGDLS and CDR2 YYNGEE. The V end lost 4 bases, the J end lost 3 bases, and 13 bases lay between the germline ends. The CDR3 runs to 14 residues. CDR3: CASSPLTGYYGYTF. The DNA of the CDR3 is TGTGCCAGCAGCCCCTTAACAGGGTACTATGGCTACACCTTC.

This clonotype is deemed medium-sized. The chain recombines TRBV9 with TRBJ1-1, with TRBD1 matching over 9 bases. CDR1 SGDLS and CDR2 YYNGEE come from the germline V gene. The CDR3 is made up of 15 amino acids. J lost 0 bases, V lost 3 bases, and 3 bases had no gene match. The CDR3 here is CASSATGGLNTEAFF. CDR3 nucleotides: TGTGCCAGCAGCGCAACAGGGGGCCTGAACACTGAAGCTTTCTTT.

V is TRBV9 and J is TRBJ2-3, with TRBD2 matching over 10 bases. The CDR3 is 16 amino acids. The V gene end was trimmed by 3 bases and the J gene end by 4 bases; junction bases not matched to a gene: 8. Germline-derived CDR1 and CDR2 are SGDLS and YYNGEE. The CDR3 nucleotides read TGTGCCAGCAGCGCCTACACTAGCGGGGCCGCAGATACGCAGTATTTT. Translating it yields CASSAYTSGAADTQYF.

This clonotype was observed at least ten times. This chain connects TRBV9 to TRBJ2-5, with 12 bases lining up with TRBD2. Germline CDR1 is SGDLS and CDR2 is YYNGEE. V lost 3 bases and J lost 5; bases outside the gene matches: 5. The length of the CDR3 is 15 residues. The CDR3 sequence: CASSAWTSGAETQYF. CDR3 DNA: TGTGCCAGCAGCGCCTGGACTAGCGGGGCCGAGACCCAGTACTTC.

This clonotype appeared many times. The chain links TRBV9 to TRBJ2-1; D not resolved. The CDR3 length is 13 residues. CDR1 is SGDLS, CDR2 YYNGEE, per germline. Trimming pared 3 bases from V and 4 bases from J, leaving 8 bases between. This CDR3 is CASSGTVYNEQFF. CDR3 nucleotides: TGTGCCAGCAGCGGCACTGTGTACAATGAGCAGTTCTTC.

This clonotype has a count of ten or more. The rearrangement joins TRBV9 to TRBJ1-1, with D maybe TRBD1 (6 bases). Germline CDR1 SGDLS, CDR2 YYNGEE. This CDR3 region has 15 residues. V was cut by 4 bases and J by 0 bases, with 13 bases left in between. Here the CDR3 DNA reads TGTGCCAGCAGCCCCCAACAGGGTTTGAACACTGAAGCTTTCTTT. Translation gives CASSPQQGLNTEAFF.

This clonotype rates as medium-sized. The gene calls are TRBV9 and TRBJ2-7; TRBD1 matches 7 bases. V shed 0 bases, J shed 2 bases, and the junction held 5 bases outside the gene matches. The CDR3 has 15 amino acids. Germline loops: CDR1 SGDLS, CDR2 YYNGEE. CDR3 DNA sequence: TGTGCCAGCAGCGTAGAGGACAGGTACCCCTACGAGCAGTACTTC. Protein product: CASSVEDRYPYEQYF.

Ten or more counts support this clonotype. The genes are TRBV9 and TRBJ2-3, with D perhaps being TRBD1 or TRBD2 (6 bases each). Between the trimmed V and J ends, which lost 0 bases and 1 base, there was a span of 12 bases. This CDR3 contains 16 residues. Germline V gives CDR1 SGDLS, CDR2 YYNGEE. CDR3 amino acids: CASSVVGGRGTDTQYF. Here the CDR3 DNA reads TGTGCCAGCAGCGTAGTTGGGGGGCGAGGCACAGATACGCAGTATTTT.

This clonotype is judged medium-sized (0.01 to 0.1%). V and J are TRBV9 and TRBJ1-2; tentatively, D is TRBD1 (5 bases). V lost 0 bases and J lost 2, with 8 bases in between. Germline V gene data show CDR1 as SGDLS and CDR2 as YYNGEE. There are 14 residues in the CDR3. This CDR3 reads CASSVAAGNYGYTF. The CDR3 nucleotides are TGTGCCAGCAGCGTAGCGGCAGGGAACTATGGCTACACCTTC.

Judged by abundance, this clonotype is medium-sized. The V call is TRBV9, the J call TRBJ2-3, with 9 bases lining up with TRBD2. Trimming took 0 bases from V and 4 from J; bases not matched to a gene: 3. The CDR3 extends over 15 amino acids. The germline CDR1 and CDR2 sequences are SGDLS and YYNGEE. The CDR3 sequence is CASSVGAGGPDTQYF. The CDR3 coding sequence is TGTGCCAGCAGCGTAGGGGCGGGGGGGCCAGATACGCAGTATTTT.

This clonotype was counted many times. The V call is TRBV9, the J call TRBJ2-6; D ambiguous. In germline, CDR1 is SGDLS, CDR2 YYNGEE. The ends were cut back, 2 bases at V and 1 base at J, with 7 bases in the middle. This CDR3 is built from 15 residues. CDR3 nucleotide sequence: TGTGCCAGCAGCGTTTGGGGATCTGGGGCCAACGTCCTGACTTTC. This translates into CASSVWGSGANVLTF.

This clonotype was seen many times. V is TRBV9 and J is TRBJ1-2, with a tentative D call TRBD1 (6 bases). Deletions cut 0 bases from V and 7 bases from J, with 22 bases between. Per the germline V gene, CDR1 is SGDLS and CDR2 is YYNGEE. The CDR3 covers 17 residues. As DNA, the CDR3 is TGTGCCAGCAGCGTAGCCTCGGACAGACCCGGTTCGAGTGGCTACACCTTC. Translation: CASSVASDRPGSSGYTF. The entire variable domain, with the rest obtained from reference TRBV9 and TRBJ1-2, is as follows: DSGVTQTPKHLITATGQRVTLRCSPRSGDLSVYWYQQSLDQGLQFLIQYYNGEERAKGNILERFSAQQFPDLHSELNLSSLELGDSALYFCASSVASDRPGSSGYTFGSGTRLTVV.

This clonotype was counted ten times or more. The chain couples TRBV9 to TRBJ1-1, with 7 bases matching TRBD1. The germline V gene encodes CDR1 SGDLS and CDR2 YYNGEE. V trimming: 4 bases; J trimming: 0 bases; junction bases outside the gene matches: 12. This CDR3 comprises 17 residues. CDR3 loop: CASSPSPGTELNTEAFF. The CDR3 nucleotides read TGTGCCAGCAGCCCAAGTCCCGGGACAGAGTTGAACACTGAAGCTTTCTTT.

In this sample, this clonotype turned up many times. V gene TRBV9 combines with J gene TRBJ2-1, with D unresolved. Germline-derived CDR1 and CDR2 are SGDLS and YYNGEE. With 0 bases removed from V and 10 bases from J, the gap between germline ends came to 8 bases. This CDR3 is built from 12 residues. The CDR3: CASSVEGLEQFF. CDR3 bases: TGTGCCAGCAGCGTAGAAGGGCTAGAGCAGTTCTTC.

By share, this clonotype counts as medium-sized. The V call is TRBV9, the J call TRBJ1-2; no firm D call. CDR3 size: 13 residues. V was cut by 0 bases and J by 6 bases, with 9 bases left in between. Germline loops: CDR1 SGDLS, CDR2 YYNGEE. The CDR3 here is CASSVAERDGYTF. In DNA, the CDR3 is TGTGCCAGCAGCGTAGCGGAACGGGATGGCTACACCTTC. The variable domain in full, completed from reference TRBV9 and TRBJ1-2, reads DSGVTQTPKHLITATGQRVTLRCSPRSGDLSVYWYQQSLDQGLQFLIQYYNGEERAKGNILERFSAQQFPDLHSELNLSSLELGDSALYFCASSVAERDGYTFGSGTRLTVV.